The next 19 T cell receptor beta chains were all read from a single sample in a study of blood T cell repertoires in COVID-19 (dated by TCRdb to the early 2020s). The library was made by the immunoSEQ multiplex PCR assay. In its TCRdb copy, this immuneACCESS table keeps in-frame sequences only and misses some clones. Where compared with another copy, unresolved V genes explain less than half of these, and the others have no known cause. For this sample the table gives roughly 190,000 clones, of which roughly 94% were detected only once. In total, the top ten clones hold 0.6% to 0.9% of the sample. Input material: peripheral blood. The receptors were sampled from a man aged 25-40 years with COVID-19, enrolled during active disease.

This clone was recorded once. The CDR3: CASSTRQEGRTNEKLFF. DNA of the CDR3: TGTGCCAGCAGCACCCGTCAGGAGGGCAGAACTAATGAAAAACTGTTTTTT. This sequence joins TRBV11-2 and TRBJ1-4; D is uncertain. The germline V gene encodes CDR1 SGHAT and CDR2 FQNNGV. This CDR3 is 17 amino acids long. V lost 5 bases, J lost 1 base, and 17 bases lay in between. The full variable domain, its missing parts supplied by reference TRBV11-2 and TRBJ1-4, is EAGVAQSPRYKIIEKRQSVAFWCNPISGHATLYWYQQILGQGPKLLIQFQNNGVVDDSQLPKDRFSAERLKGVDSTLKIQPAKLEDSAVYLCASSTRQEGRTNEKLFFGSGTQLSVL.

This chain links TRBV6-5 with TRBJ1-2; D not certain. Trimming removed 4 bases at V and 2 bases at J, with 8 bases between. The CDR3 covers 13 residues. The germline CDR1 and CDR2 sequences are MNHEY and SVGAGI. The CDR3 loop is CASSSDKNYGYTF. CDR3 coding DNA: TGTGCCAGCAGTTCCGACAAGAACTATGGCTACACCTTC.

As concerns this clone: Other nucleotide sequences from this sample produce the same CDR3. The V call is TRBV27, the J call TRBJ1-5, with TRBD1 matching 9 bases. Germline V gives CDR1 MNHEY, CDR2 SMNVEV (reference sequence). The CDR3 is 14 amino acids. With V trimmed by 5 bases and J by 4 bases, 3 bases remained unmatched. CDR3 amino acids: CASSPGTGNQPQHF. The CDR3, as DNA: TGTGCCAGCAGTCCCGGGACAGGGAATCAGCCCCAGCATTTT.

This clone was found once. The chain uses TRBV3-1 (or the pseudogene TRBV3-2) and TRBJ2-1, with TRBD2 identical over 14 bases. Germline lookup yields CDR1 LGHDT and CDR2 YNNKEL (reference sequence). Trimming cost V 5 bases and J 2 bases; bases outside gene matches: 2. The CDR3 sequence is 16 residues long. The CDR3, as DNA: TGTGCCAGCAGCGCGGGACTAGCGGGGGCCTACAATGAGCAGTTCTTC. It codes for CASSAGLAGAYNEQFF.

This rearrangement joins TRBV9 to TRBJ1-1; no clear D gene. This CDR3 is built from 13 residues. Germline-derived CDR1 and CDR2 are SGDLS and YYNGEE. V shed 0 bases and J shed 1 base, with 4 bases lying between them. The CDR3 coding sequence is TGTGCCAGCAGCGTAGACAGGAACACTGAAGCTTTCTTT. It translates to CASSVDRNTEAFF.

The rearrangement joins TRBV27 to TRBJ1-6, with TRBD1 identical over 9 bases. Germline assignment: CDR1 MNHEY and CDR2 SMNVEV (reference sequence). The CDR3 covers 16 residues. Trimming removed 7 bases from V and 7 bases from J; junction bases left unmatched: 11. The CDR3 DNA follows: TGTGCCAGCACTTCCAATACCGGGACAGGGAATTCACCCCTCCACTTT. Amino acid sequence: CASTSNTGTGNSPLHF.

This chain connects TRBV4-1 to TRBJ1-1; D call uncertain. Trimming took 4 bases from V and 7 from J, leaving 13 bases between them. The CDR3 is made up of 13 amino acids. Germline-derived CDR1 and CDR2 are MGHRA and YSYEKL. For the CDR3, the DNA is TGCGCCAGCAGCCCCTACAGCTCAAATGAAGCTTTCTTT. Its translation: CASSPYSSNEAFF.

This chain joins TRBV27 and TRBJ1-2; 8 nucleotides agree with TRBD1. V trimming: 6 bases; J trimming: 6 bases; junction bases outside the gene matches: 9. This CDR3 spans 14 amino acids. Germline CDR1 and CDR2: MNHEY and SMNVEV (reference sequence). This CDR3 reads CASRRPGGDDGYTF. The CDR3 DNA is TGTGCCAGCAGACGCCCAGGGGGCGATGATGGCTACACCTTC.

The count of this clone is one. The chain uses TRBV3-1 (or the pseudogene TRBV3-2) and TRBJ1-2; D possibly corresponds to TRBD1 (5 bases). The germline V and J ends were trimmed by 3 bases and 8 bases, with 10 bases remaining between them. CDR1 is LGHDT and CDR2 is YNNKEL in the germline V gene (reference sequence). The CDR3 is 12 amino acids. The CDR3 DNA is TGTGCCAGCAGCCACAGGGTAGAGGGCTACACCTTC. As protein: CASSHRVEGYTF.

Regarding this clone: Within the sample, other DNA sequences also encode this same CDR3. The rearrangement uses TRBV5-1 and TRBJ2-2, with 14 bases that match TRBD2. The germline V gene encodes CDR1 SGHRS and CDR2 YFSETQ. The CDR3 runs to 18 residues. J was trimmed by 0 bases and V by 4 bases; bases with no gene match: 5. CDR3: CASSPGTSGGANTGELFF. CDR3 DNA: TGCGCCAGCAGCCCCGGGACTAGCGGGGGAGCGAACACCGGGGAGCTGTTTTTT.

V and J are TRBV5-4 and TRBJ1-1; no definite D call. Germline V CDR1 and CDR2: SGHNT, YYREEE (reference sequence). The CDR3 is 16 amino acids. V lost 3 bases and J lost 8, with 23 bases in between. CDR3 sequence reads: CASSSDFAATSVEAFF. The CDR3 DNA follows: TGTGCCAGCAGCTCCGATTTCGCGGCAACCTCGGTCGAAGCTTTCTTT.

V usage is TRBV3-1 (or the pseudogene TRBV3-2) and J usage is TRBJ2-7; possible D gene TRBD1, 5 bases. With 1 base removed from V and 5 bases from J, the gap between germline ends came to 15 bases. Germline CDR1 and CDR2: LGHDT and YNNKEL (reference sequence). The CDR3 length is 15 residues. The CDR3 region has the DNA TGTGCCAGCAGCCAAGGGTTCAGGGTTCGACACGAGCAGTACTTC. The encoded protein is CASSQGFRVRHEQYF.

CDR3 sequence (DNA): TGCGCCAGCAGCCAAGCGGGGACAGGGTTTGAAAAACTGTTTTTT. It is translated as CASSQAGTGFEKLFF. The chain employs TRBV4-1 and TRBJ1-4; 9 bases agree with TRBD1. Germline CDR1 is MGHRA and CDR2 is YSYEKL. The CDR3 loop spans 15 amino acids. V was pared by 1 base and J by 7 bases, with 4 bases of the junction left unmatched.

V usage is TRBV5-4 and J usage is TRBJ1-2; 9 bases agree with TRBD1. The germline gives CDR1 SGHNT, CDR2 YYREEE (reference sequence). This CDR3 contains 19 residues. Trimming took 4 bases from V and 4 from J; bases not matched to a gene: 20. This chain's CDR3 is CASSGWNPGQGRLGYGYTF. The DNA of the CDR3 is TGTGCCAGCAGCGGATGGAATCCGGGACAGGGCCGGCTGGGCTATGGCTACACCTTC.

This clone was seen just once. The chain recombines TRBV10-3 with TRBJ1-1; unclear D gene. Trimming removed 7 bases at V and 4 bases at J, with 13 bases between. The CDR3 runs 13 residues. The germline gives CDR1 ENHRY, CDR2 SYGVKD. CDR3 sequence: CAINRELSTEAFF. DNA of the CDR3: TGTGCCATCAACCGGGAGTTGTCCACTGAAGCTTTCTTT.

The V and J genes are TRBV13 and TRBJ1-1, with a tentative D call TRBD1 (6 bases). Per the germline V gene, CDR1 is PRHDT and CDR2 is FYEKMQ (reference sequence). The CDR3 is 14 residues long. V lost 8 bases and J lost 5, with 18 bases in between. The CDR3 spells CASSQGIRGTEAFF. Written as DNA, the CDR3 is TGTGCCAGCTCTCAGGGCATCAGGGGAACTGAAGCTTTCTTT.

The V and J genes are TRBV30 and TRBJ1-1; tentatively, D is TRBD1 (5 bases). Trimming left V 5 bases short and J 0 bases short, with 10 bases between. This CDR3 region has 13 residues. The germline V gene has CDR1 GTSNPN and CDR2 SVGIG (reference sequence). CDR3: CAWRQTLNTEAFF. CDR3 in DNA: TGTGCCTGGCGACAGACTCTGAACACTGAAGCTTTCTTT.

This sequence joins TRBV2 and TRBJ2-3, with 7 bases matching TRBD2. The V segment lost 4 bases and the J segment 2 bases; nucleotides outside the gene matches: 6. There are 15 residues in the CDR3. Germline V gene lookup returns CDR1 SNHLY and CDR2 FYNNEI. Here the CDR3 reads CASSVGLAATDTQYF. In nucleotides, the CDR3 is TGTGCCAGCAGTGTCGGGCTAGCGGCCACAGATACGCAGTATTTT. The full variable domain, completed using reference TRBV2 and TRBJ2-3, is EPEVTQTPSHQVTQMGQEVILRCVPISNHLYFYWYRQILGQKVEFLVSFYNNEISEKSEIFDDQFSVERPDGSNFTLKIRSTKLEDSAMYFCASSVGLAATDTQYFGPGTRLTVL.

The genes are TRBV2 and TRBJ2-3; 11 bases are a match to TRBD1. Germline V gene sequence: CDR1 SNHLY, CDR2 FYNNEI. This CDR3 has 16 residues. V shed 1 base, J shed 5 bases, and the junction held 5 bases outside the gene matches. In nucleotides, the CDR3 is TGTGCCAGCAGTGAAGAAGGGACAGGGGGTCTAGATACGCAGTATTTT. As protein: CASSEEGTGGLDTQYF.